This TCR beta chain was observed in a study of blood T cell repertoires in COVID-19. The data were produced by immunoSEQ multiplex PCR, yet TCRdb's version contains in-frame clones alone and is incomplete. The data show some 99,000 clones, roughly 90% seen once. Per germline, CDR1 LGHNA and CDR2 YNFKEQ. V lost 3 bases to trimming and J lost 10 bases; unmatched junction nucleotides: 8. CDR3 length: 14 amino acids. This TCR derives from a human donor with COVID-19, enrolled during active disease. The donor label of this sample is uncertain. V usage is TRBV4-2 and J usage is TRBJ2-1, with 8 bases identical to TRBD1. The sample consisted of peripheral blood. In DNA, the CDR3 is TGTGCCAGCAGCCACGCGGGACAGGCGAGGGAGCAGTTCTTC. As protein: CASSHAGQAREQFF.